The 4 T cell receptor beta chains reported below all come from one sample, sequenced in a study of blood T cells in healthy people across ages (dated by TCRdb to the mid-2010s). The library was produced with 5' RACE. For sequencing, an Illumina HiSeq 2500 was employed. A second roughly 7 to 12 cycle PCR used a sample-barcoded 5' primer and a J-beta primer mix. TCRdb took the public reads, trimmed them with fastp at Q25, ran MiXCR for clone calling and kept in-frame beta chains. Each entry is one CDR3 protein sequence, shown with its most common DNA and genes. This sample is represented by fewer than 950,000 distinct CDR3 sequences; around 36% of them were singletons. The ten most abundant clones make up roughly 13% of the sample. Sequences were obtained from blood. The origin of the receptors is a man between 18 and 29 years old in good health.

This clonotype appeared many times. The chain couples TRBV12-3 or TRBV12-4 to TRBJ1-2; D is unresolved. Trimming removed 2 bases at V and 1 base at J, with 8 bases between. The length of the CDR3 is 14 residues. The CDR3 DNA follows: TGTGCCAGCAGTTTATTTGAGTTTAACTATGGCTACACCTTC. Protein: CASSLFEFNYGYTF.

This clonotype was recorded a few times. This rearrangement joins TRBV9 to TRBJ2-1; no clear D gene. This CDR3 has 15 amino acids. V lost 4 bases, J lost 0 bases, and 11 bases lay in between. Germline assignment: CDR1 SGDLS and CDR2 YYNGEE. In DNA, the CDR3 is TGTGCCAGCAGCCCCGCAGGAGCCTCCTACAATGAGCAGTTCTTC. This sequence encodes CASSPAGASYNEQFF.

Details on this clonotype: Being one base from a much bigger clone, this may be a read error. The chain joins TRBV12-3 or TRBV12-4 to TRBJ2-1; TRBD1 or TRBD2 may be the D gene (5 bases each). The V gene lost 3 bases and the J gene lost 13 bases, with 19 bases spanning the gap. This CDR3 region has 14 residues. The CDR3 sequence: CASSFSGAKNIQFF. The CDR3 DNA reads TGTGCCAGCAGTTTCTCCGGGGCCAAAAACATTCAGTTCTTC.

The V and J genes are TRBV7-2 and TRBJ1-1; D is ambiguous. Germline values: CDR1 SGHTA, CDR2 FQGNSA. CDR3 length: 11 residues. V lost 5 bases and J 7 bases, leaving 8 bases between the germline ends. The CDR3 bases are TGTGCCAGCAGCACCGGATGTGAAGCTTTCTTT. Protein sequence: CASSTGCEAFF. Drawing the rest from reference TRBV7-2 and TRBJ1-1, the complete variable domain is GAGVSQSPSNKVTEKGKDVELRCDPISGHTALYWYRQSLGQGLEFLIYFQGNSAPDKSGLPSDRFSAERTGGSVSTLTIQRTQQEDSAVYLCASSTGCEAFFGQGTRLTVV.